This TCR beta chain is drawn from a study of CD8 T cells in Susac syndrome. RNA was extracted with the RNeasy kit, and a quantity of 0.5 to 1 ug was reverse transcribed using random hexamers. TCRdb itself ran the immunoSEQ multiplex PCR reads through MiXCR, one entry per CDR3 protein. The sample includes some 180,000 distinct CDR3 sequences, about 94% of them seen just once. The CDR3 runs to 15 residues. Per the germline V gene, CDR1 is SGHRS and CDR2 is YFSETQ. V gave up 5 bases and J gave up 2 bases, with 16 bases separating them. The clonotype comes from a human donor in good health. J is TRBJ2-5 and V is TRBV5-1; tentative D call: TRBD1 (5 bases). Sequenced sample: CD4+ T cells from PBMCs. This chain's CDR3 is CASSRNPGQQETQYF. The CDR3 DNA is TGCGCCAGCAGTCGGAATCCCGGACAACAAGAGACCCAGTACTTC.